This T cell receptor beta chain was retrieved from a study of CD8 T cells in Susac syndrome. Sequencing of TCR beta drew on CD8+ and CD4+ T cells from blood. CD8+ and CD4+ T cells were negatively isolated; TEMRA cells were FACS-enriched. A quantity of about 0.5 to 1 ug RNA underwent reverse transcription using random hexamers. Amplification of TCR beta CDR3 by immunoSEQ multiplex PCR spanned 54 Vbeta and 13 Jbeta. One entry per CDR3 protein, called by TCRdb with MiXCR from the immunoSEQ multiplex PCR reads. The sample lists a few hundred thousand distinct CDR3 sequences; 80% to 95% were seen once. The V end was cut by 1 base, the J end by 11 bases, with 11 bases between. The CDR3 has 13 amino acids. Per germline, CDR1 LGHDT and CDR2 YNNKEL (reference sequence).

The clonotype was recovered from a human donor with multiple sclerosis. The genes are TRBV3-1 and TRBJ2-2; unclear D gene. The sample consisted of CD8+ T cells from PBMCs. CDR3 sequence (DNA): TGTGCCAGCAGCCAAGGTGCTCAGACAGAGCTGTTTTTT. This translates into CASSQGAQTELFF. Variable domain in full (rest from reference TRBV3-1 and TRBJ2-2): DTAVSQTPKYLVTQMGNDKSIKCEQNLGHDTMYWYKQDSKKFLKIMFSYNNKELIINETVPNRFSPKSPDKAHLNLHINSLELGDSAVYFCASSQGAQTELFFGEGSRLTVL.